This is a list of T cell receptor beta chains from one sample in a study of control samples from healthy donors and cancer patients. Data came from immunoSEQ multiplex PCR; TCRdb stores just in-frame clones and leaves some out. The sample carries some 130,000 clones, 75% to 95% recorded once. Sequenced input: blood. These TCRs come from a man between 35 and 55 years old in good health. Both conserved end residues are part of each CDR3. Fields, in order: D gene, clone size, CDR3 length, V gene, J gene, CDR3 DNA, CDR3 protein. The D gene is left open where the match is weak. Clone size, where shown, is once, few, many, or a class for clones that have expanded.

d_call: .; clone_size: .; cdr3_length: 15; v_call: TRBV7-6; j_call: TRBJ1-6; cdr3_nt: TGTGCCAGCAGCAGGGACGCGATCACACGTTCACCCCTCCACTTT; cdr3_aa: CASSRDAITRSPLHF
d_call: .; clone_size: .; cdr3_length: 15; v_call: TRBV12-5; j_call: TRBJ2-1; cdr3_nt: TGTGCTAGTGGTTTGGATATCGGCTCCTACAATGAGCAGTTCTTC; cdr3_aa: CASGLDIGSYNEQFF
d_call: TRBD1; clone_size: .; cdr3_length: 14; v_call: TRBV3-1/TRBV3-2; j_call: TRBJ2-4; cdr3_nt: TGTGCCAGCAGCCAAGTGACAGGGAAAAACATTCAGTACTTC; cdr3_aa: CASSQVTGKNIQYF
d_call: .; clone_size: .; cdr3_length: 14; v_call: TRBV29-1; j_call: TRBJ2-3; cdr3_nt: TGCAGCGTTGCGGGATCATCTAGCACAGATACGCAGTATTTT; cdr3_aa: CSVAGSSSTDTQYF
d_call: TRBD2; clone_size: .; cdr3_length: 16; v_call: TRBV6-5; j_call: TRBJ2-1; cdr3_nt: TGTGCCAGCAGTTACTCGGCGGGGGGAGGAAACAATGAGCAGTTCTTC; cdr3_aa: CASSYSAGGGNNEQFF
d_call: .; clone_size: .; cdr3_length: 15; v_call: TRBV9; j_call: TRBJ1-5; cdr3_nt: TGTGCCAGCAGCGTAGACGGAGGGTATGGTCAGCCCCAGCATTTT; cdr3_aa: CASSVDGGYGQPQHF
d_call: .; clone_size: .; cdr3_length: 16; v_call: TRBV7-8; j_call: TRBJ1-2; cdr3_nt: TGTGCCAGCAGCTTACCCCGGGACTCCTACCTCTATGGCTACACCTTC; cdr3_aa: CASSLPRDSYLYGYTF
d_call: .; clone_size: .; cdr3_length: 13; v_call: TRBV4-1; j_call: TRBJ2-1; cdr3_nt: TGCGCCAGCAGCCAAGAACTGAGGCGAGAGCAGTTCTTC; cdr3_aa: CASSQELRREQFF
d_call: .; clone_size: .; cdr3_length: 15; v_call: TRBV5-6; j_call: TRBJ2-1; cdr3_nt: TGTGCCAGCGCGTCGCGGCTCCTAAACTACAATGAGCAGTTCTTC; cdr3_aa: CASASRLLNYNEQFF
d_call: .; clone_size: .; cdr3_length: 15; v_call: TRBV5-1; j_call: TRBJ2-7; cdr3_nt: TGCGCCAGCAGCCCCACAGGGCCCCCCTCCTACGAGCAGTACTTC; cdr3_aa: CASSPTGPPSYEQYF
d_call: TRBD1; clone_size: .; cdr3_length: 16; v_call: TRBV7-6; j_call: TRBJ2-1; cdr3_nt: TGTGCCAGCAGCTTCGCCGGGACAGGGGGCCACAATGAGCAGTTCTTC; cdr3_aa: CASSFAGTGGHNEQFF
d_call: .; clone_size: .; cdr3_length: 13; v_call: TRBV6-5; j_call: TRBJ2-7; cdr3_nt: TGTGCCAGCAGTTACACCTTCCAGAGGGAGCAGTACTTC; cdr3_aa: CASSYTFQREQYF
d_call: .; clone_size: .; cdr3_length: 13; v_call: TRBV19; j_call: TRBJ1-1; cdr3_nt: TGTGCCAGTAGTATTGGCAGGGCCACTGAAGCTTTCTTT; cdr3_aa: CASSIGRATEAFF
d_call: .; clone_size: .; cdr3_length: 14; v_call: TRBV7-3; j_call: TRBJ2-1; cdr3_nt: TGTGCCAGCAGCAAACCGGGCCAATGGAATAAGCAGTTCTTC; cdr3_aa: CASSKPGQWNKQFF
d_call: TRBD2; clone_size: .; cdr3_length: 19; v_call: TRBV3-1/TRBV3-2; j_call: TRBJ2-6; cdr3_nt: TGTGCCAGCAGCCAAGATTTCGGGGGGACCCGCGCTGGGGCCAACGTCCTGACTTTC; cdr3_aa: CASSQDFGGTRAGANVLTF
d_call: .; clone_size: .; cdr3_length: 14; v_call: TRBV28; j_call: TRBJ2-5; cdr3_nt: TGTGCCAGCATCTCTCGGCTTGGCCAAGAGACCCAGTACTTC; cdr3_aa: CASISRLGQETQYF
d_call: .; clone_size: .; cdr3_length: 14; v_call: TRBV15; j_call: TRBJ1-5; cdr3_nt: TGTGCCACCAGCAGAGATAGGGGGGTTGGGCCCCAGCATTTT; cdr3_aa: CATSRDRGVGPQHF
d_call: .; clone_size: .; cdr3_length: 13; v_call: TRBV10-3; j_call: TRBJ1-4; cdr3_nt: TGTGCCATCAAAGCTGCAACTAATGAAAAACTGTTTTTT; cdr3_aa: CAIKAATNEKLFF
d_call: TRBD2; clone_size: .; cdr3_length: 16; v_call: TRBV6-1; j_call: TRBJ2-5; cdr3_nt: TGTGCCAGCAGTGAAAACTTTAGCGGGGCGTGGGAGACCCAGTACTTC; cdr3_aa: CASSENFSGAWETQYF
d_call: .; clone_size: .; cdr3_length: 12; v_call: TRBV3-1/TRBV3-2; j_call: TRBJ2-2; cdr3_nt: TGTGCCAGCAGCCACGAGGGCGGGGAGCTGTTTTTT; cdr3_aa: CASSHEGGELFF
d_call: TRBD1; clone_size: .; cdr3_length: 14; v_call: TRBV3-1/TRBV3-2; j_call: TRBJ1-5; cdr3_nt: TGTGCCAGCAGCCCAGGGACAGGGGGACAGCCCCAGCATTTT; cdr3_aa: CASSPGTGGQPQHF
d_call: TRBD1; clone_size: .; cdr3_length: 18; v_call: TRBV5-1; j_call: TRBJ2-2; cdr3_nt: TGCGCCAGCAGTTTGGTCAGTCCGGGACAGGGGCGGACCGGGGAGCTGTTTTTT; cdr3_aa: CASSLVSPGQGRTGELFF
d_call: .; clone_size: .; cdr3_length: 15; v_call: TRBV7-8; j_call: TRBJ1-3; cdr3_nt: TGTGCCAGCAGCGGATCCAGGGTTTTTGGAAACACCATATATTTT; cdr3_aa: CASSGSRVFGNTIYF
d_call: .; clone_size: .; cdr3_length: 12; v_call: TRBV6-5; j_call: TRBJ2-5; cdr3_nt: TGTGCCAGCAGTTACTCCTCGGAGACCCAGTACTTC; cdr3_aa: CASSYSSETQYF
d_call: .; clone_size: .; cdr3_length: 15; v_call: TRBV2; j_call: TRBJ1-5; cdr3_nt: TGTGCCAGCAGTGCTTGGGCTAGCGGGAATCAGCCCCAGCATTTT; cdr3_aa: CASSAWASGNQPQHF
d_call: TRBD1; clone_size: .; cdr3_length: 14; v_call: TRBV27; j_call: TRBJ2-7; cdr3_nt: TGTGCCAGCAGTCCGCGGACAGGGTCCTACGAGCAGTACTTC; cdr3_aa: CASSPRTGSYEQYF
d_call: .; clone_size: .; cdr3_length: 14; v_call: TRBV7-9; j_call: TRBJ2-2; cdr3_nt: TGTGCCAGCAGCTTAGGGATAAACACCGGGGAGCTGTTTTTT; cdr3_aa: CASSLGINTGELFF
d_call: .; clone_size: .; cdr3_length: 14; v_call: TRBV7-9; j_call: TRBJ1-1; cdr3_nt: TGTGCCAGCAGCTTAGCGAGTACGGGGGCTGAAGCTTTCTTT; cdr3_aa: CASSLASTGAEAFF
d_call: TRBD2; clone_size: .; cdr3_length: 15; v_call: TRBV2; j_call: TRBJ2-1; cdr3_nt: TGTGCCAGCAGTGGATGGGACGGGGGGGACAATGAGCAGTTCTTC; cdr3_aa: CASSGWDGGDNEQFF
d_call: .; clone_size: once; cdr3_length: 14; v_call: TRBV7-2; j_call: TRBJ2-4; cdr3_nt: TGTGCCAGCAGCTTATATGAGGGTAGAGGCATTCAGTACTTC; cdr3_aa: CASSLYEGRGIQYF
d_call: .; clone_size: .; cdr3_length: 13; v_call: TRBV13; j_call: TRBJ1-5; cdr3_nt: TGTGCCAGCAGCTTTAGGGGAGACCAGCCCCAGCATTTT; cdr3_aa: CASSFRGDQPQHF
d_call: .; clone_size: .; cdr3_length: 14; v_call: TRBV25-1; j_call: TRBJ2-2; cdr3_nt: TGTGCCAGCAGTGATGAAAGGACCACCGGGGAGCTGTTTTTT; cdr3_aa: CASSDERTTGELFF
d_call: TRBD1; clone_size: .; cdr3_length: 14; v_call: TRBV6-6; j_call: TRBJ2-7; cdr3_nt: TGTGCCAGCAATATCCCGGGACAGGCCTACGAGCAGTACTTC; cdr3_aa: CASNIPGQAYEQYF
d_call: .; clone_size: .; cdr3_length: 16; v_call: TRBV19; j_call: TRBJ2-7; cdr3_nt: TGTGCCAGTAGTATGAAGGTGGGGACCGAAAATTACGAGCAGTACTTC; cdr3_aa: CASSMKVGTENYEQYF
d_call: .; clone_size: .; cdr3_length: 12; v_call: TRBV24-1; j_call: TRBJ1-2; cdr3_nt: TGTGCCACCAGTGATTTGCGGGGTGGCTACACCTTC; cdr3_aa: CATSDLRGGYTF
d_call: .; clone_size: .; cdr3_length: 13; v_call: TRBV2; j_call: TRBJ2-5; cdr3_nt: TGTGCCACTACGACAGATGTGGAGGTGACCCAGTACTTC; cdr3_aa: CATTTDVEVTQYF
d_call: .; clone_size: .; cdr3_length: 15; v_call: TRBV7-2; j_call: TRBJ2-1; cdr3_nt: TGTGCCAGCAGCCAGAGGTTGCTAGCTTCGAATGAGCAGTTCTTC; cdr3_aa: CASSQRLLASNEQFF
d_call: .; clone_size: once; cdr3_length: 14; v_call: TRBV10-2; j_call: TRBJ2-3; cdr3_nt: TGCGCCAGCATCGCAGGACAGAGCACAGATACGCAGTATTTT; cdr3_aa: CASIAGQSTDTQYF
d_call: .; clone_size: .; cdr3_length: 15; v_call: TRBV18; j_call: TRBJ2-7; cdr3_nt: TGTGCCAGCTCACCACCGGGGCAGGGGTCCTACGAGCAGTACTTC; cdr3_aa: CASSPPGQGSYEQYF
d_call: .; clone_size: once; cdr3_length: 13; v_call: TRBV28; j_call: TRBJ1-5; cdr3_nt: TGTGCCAGCAGTCCAGGGGATCCTCAGCCCCAGCATTTT; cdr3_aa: CASSPGDPQPQHF
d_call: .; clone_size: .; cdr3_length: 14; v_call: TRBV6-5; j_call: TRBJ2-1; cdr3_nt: TGTGCCAGCAACCGGGACACGTACGACAATGAGCAGTTCTTC; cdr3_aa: CASNRDTYDNEQFF
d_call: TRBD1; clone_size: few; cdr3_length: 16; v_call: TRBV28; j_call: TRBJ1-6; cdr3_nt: TGTGCCACCATTTCGCGTGCGAGACAGGGGCACTCACCCCTCCACTTT; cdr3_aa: CATISRARQGHSPLHF
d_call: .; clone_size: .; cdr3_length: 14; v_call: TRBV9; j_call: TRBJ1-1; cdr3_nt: TGTGCCAGCAGCGAGGACGCAGTGAACACTGAAGCTTTCTTT; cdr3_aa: CASSEDAVNTEAFF
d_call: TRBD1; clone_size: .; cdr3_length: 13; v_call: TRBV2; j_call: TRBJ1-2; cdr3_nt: TGTGCCAGAGCCGGGACAGGCGCCAAGGGCTACACCTTC; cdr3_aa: CARAGTGAKGYTF
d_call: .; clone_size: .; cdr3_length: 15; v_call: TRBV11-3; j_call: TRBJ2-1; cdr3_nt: TGTGCCAGCAGCTTAGGACAGGCTTCCTACAATGAGCAGTTCTTC; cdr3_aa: CASSLGQASYNEQFF
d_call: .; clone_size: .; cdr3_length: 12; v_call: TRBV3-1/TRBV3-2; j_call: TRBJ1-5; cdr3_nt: TGTGCCAGCAGCTGGAGGGGTCAGCCCCAGCATTTT; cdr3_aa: CASSWRGQPQHF
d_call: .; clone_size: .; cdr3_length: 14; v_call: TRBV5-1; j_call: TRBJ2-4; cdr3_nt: TGCGCCAGCAGCTTGGGCAGCTCGAAAAACATTCAGTACTTC; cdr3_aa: CASSLGSSKNIQYF
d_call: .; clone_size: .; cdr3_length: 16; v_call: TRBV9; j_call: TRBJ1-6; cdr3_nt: TGTGCCAGCAGTTCGGGGCAAGCAGGCTATAATTCACCCCTCCACTTT; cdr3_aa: CASSSGQAGYNSPLHF
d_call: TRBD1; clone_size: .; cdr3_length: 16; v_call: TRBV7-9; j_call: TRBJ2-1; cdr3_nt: TGTGCCAGCAGCTTCCCCGGGACAGGGAATCGAGATGAGCAGTTCTTC; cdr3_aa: CASSFPGTGNRDEQFF
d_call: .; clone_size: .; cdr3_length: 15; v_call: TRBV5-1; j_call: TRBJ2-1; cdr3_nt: TGCGCCAGCAGCGGGAGTGCGGCAGGCTACAATGAGCAGTTCTTC; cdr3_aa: CASSGSAAGYNEQFF
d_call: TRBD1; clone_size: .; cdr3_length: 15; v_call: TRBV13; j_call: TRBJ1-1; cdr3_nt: TGTGCCAGCAGTTCGGACAGGGGGCTGAACACTGAAGCTTTCTTT; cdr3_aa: CASSSDRGLNTEAFF
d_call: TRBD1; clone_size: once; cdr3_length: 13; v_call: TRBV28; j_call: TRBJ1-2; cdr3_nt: TGTTCGACCCGGACAGGGGGCCCGCCAGGCTACACCTTC; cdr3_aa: CSTRTGGPPGYTF
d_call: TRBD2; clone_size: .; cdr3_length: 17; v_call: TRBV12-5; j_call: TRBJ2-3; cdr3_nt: TGTGCTAGTGGTTTGGTACTAACCGGGGGGGCCTCAGATACGCAGTATTTT; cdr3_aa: CASGLVLTGGASDTQYF